This T cell receptor beta chain was sequenced in a study of T cell responses to AZD1222 COVID-19 vaccine. V was cut by 1 base and J by 8 bases, with 12 bases left in between. This CDR3 comprises 15 residues. Per the germline V gene, CDR1 is SEHNR and CDR2 is FQNEAQ (reference sequence). This clone was picked up a small number of times. Here immunoSEQ multiplex PCR was the method, and the copy in TCRdb shows in-frame clones only, minus some. The top ten hold over 2.5% of the sample, which has around 130,000 clones, 86% seen once. Material: peripheral blood, obtained 28 days after the second AZD1222 dose. The gene calls are TRBV7-9 and TRBJ1-6; D is unresolved. The TCR sequence derives from an adult who received the AZD1222 COVID-19 vaccine. The CDR3 region has the DNA TGTGCCAGCAGCTTAGAAGGACCCAGGTATTCACCCCTCCACTTT. Its translation: CASSLEGPRYSPLHF.